These 23 T cell receptor beta chains came from one sample sequenced in a study of response to subunit inactivated influenza vaccine. TCRdb ran MiXCR on the RT-PCR reads and lists one entry per CDR3 protein. The sample contains under 200,000 distinct CDR3 sequences, about 10% of which appear only once. Sample: CD8+ T cells sorted from PBMCs, taken about 24 months after vaccination. These receptors came from a man between 50 and 70 years old who received an inactivated influenza vaccine.

This clonotype was observed at least ten times. The chain uses TRBV11-2 and TRBJ2-1; 7 positions agree with TRBD2. The J segment lost 15 bases and the V segment lost 1 base, leaving 9 bases of the junction unmatched. Germline CDR1 SGHAT, CDR2 FQNNGV. This CDR3 contains 13 residues. The CDR3 bases are TGTGCCAGCAGCTTAGGGCTTAGCGGGTTGGTGTTCTTC. This translates into CASSLGLSGLVFF.

The chain has TRBV11-1 and TRBJ2-5; D is undetermined. V shed 1 base and J shed 1 base, with 10 bases lying between them. Germline CDR1 SGHAT, CDR2 FQDESV (reference sequence). This CDR3 contains 15 residues. The CDR3 sequence is CASSLGRRIQETQYF. As DNA, the CDR3 is TGTGCCAGCAGCTTAGGCCGGCGGATCCAAGAGACCCAGTACTTC.

This clonotype has only a few counts. The chain uses TRBV6-2 or TRBV6-3 and TRBJ2-7; 7 positions match TRBD1. The germline gives CDR1 MNHEY, CDR2 SVGEGT. V was clipped by 6 bases and J by 2 bases; unmatched bases: 7. The CDR3 runs 14 residues. The CDR3 DNA reads TGTGCCAGCAGACCGGGACAGAGTCCCTACGAGCAGTACTTC. This gives the protein CASRPGQSPYEQYF.

The chain carries TRBV20-1 and TRBJ1-1, with D possibly being TRBD1 (5 bases). Germline V lookup: CDR1 DFQATT, CDR2 SNEGSKA (reference sequence). This CDR3 is 13 amino acids long. V was trimmed by 5 bases and J by 0 bases, leaving 10 bases between them. CDR3 protein: CSAGTDMNTEAFF. The CDR3 DNA reads TGCAGTGCTGGGACGGATATGAACACTGAAGCTTTCTTT.

The gene calls are TRBV4-1 and TRBJ2-5; 8 positions match TRBD1. The CDR3 spans 16 residues. The trim removed 2 bases at V and 5 bases at J, leaving 10 bases unmatched. The germline CDR1 and CDR2 sequences are MGHRA and YSYEKL. The CDR3 region has the DNA TGCGCCAGCAGCCAACCTAAGCAGGGGGCGGGGGAGACCCAGTACTTC. Encoded protein: CASSQPKQGAGETQYF.

This clonotype was seen at least ten times. Its ends do not fully match the called genes, so a read error is possible. CDR3 protein: CASSYSGSSYEQYF. DNA for the CDR3: TGCGCCAGCAGCTATAGCGGTAGCTCCTACGAGCAGTACTTC. The J gene is TRBJ2-7, the V gene TRBV6-5; tentative D call: TRBD2 (6 bases). The CDR3 contains 14 residues. Germline CDR1 MNHEY, CDR2 SVGAGI.

This clonotype was seen only a few times. The chain combines TRBV7-2 with TRBJ2-4, with 11 bases that match TRBD2. The germline V gene encodes CDR1 SGHTA and CDR2 FQGNSA. After removal of 1 base from V and 8 bases from J, the junction contained 7 bases not matched to a gene. The CDR3 covers 16 residues. CDR3 protein: CASSLGVSGGADIQYF. In nucleotides, the CDR3 is TGTGCCAGCAGCTTAGGAGTTAGCGGGGGGGCCGACATTCAGTACTTC.

This clonotype occurred a few times. The chain recombines TRBV15 with TRBJ2-2, with TRBD1 matching 8 bases. The germline CDR1 and CDR2 sequences are LNHNV and YYDKDF (reference sequence). The CDR3 has 15 amino acids. Unmatched junction bases numbered 4, after V lost 5 bases and J lost 2 bases. The CDR3 bases are TGTGCCACCAGCCTCGACAGGGGTAACACCGGGGAGCTGTTTTTT. Encoded protein: CATSLDRGNTGELFF.

This clonotype was seen a few times. The chain combines TRBV20-1 with TRBJ2-2; no clear D gene. V shed 0 bases and J shed 7 bases, with 18 bases lying between them. CDR3 length: 16 amino acids. CDR1 and CDR2 from the germline V gene are DFQATT and SNEGSKA (reference sequence). This CDR3 reads CSARDPGWMVYGELFF. The CDR3 bases are TGCAGTGCTAGAGATCCCGGGTGGATGGTGTACGGGGAGCTGTTTTTT.

This clonotype was found a few times. DNA of the CDR3: TGTGCCAGCAGCCGCCCCGGACAGGGACTCTACGAGCAGTACTTC. Translating gives CASSRPGQGLYEQYF. The J gene is TRBJ2-7, the V gene TRBV7-9; TRBD1 agrees at 8 bases. The CDR3 is 15 residues long. The germline gives CDR1 SEHNR, CDR2 FQNEAQ (reference sequence). The junction had 9 bases not matched to a gene; V was cut back by 5 bases and J by 3 bases.

This clonotype has only a few counts. J is TRBJ2-3 and V is TRBV4-1; TRBD2 matches 7 bases. V shed 0 bases, J shed 3 bases, and the junction held 9 bases outside the gene matches. Germline CDR1 is MGHRA and CDR2 is YSYEKL. CDR3 length: 17 residues. The DNA for the CDR3 is TGCGCCAGCAGCCAAGAAAAGGTTTCCGGGGGGACAGATACGCAGTATTTT. Amino acids: CASSQEKVSGGTDTQYF.

This clonotype has more than one count but fewer than ten. The V and J genes are TRBV24-1 and TRBJ1-5; D gene uncertain. With 1 base removed from V and 4 bases from J, the gap between germline ends came to 7 bases. The length of the CDR3 is 14 residues. Germline V CDR1 and CDR2: KGHDR, SFDVKD. CDR3 DNA sequence: TGTGCCACCAGTGATTTCAACGGGAATCAGCCCCAGCATTTT. Translated, it gives CATSDFNGNQPQHF.

In its sample, this clonotype was seen a few times. CDR3 sequence: CATSSGTGTVYEKLFF. DNA for the CDR3: TGTGCCACCAGCAGTGGCACCGGGACAGTCTATGAAAAACTGTTTTTT. This chain connects TRBV15 to TRBJ1-4; TRBD1 matches at 7 bases. This CDR3 has 16 residues. Trimming at V came to 3 bases and at J to 6 bases, leaving 10 bases not matched to a gene. Germline assignment: CDR1 LNHNV and CDR2 YYDKDF (reference sequence).

This clonotype appeared a few times. The J gene is TRBJ2-2, the V gene TRBV6-1; 8 bases match TRBD2. The CDR3 consists of 15 residues. Losses at the gene ends were 7 bases for V and 1 base for J; bases not matched to a gene: 5. CDR1 and CDR2 from the germline V gene are MNHNS and SASEGT. CDR3 sequence: CASIPLAGNTGELFF. The CDR3 coding sequence is TGTGCCAGCATCCCTCTAGCGGGGAACACCGGGGAGCTGTTTTTT.

The chain uses TRBV12-3 or TRBV12-4 and TRBJ2-6; D remains ambiguous. The CDR3 covers 17 residues. Trimming cost V 1 base and J 1 base, with 11 bases left between them. CDR3 loop: CASSLDGIGSGANVLTF. Here the CDR3 DNA reads TGTGCCAGCAGTTTAGATGGTATAGGATCTGGGGCCAACGTCCTGACTTTC.

This clonotype was counted only a few times. The chain recombines TRBV18 with TRBJ2-3; 8 positions agree with TRBD2. CDR1 is KGHSH and CDR2 is LQKENI in the germline V gene. This CDR3 contains 16 residues. After removal of 2 bases from V and 2 bases from J, the junction contained 6 bases not matched to a gene. This chain's CDR3 is CASSPSAGAYTDTQYF. The DNA of the CDR3 is TGTGCCAGCTCACCATCAGCGGGGGCGTACACAGATACGCAGTATTTT.

There are a few counts of this clonotype. The chain employs TRBV6-5 and TRBJ2-7; tentative D call: TRBD2 (5 bases). V was cut by 7 bases and J by 8 bases, with 6 bases left in between. The CDR3 totals 9 residues. Germline V gene data show CDR1 as MNHEY and CDR2 as SVGAGI. The CDR3, as DNA: TGTGCCAGCAACGGGAAGCAGTACTTC. It translates to CASNGKQYF.

This clonotype was detected a few times. The CDR3 loop reads CASSQEQGLFPYNEQFF. The CDR3 DNA sequence: TGTGCCAGCAGCCAAGAGCAGGGACTCTTCCCATACAATGAGCAGTTCTTC. The chain combines TRBV4-2 with TRBJ2-1, with D perhaps matching TRBD2 (6 bases). Trimming shortened V by 0 bases and J by 4 bases, and 16 bases separated the two germline ends. The germline gives CDR1 LGHNA, CDR2 YNFKEQ. The CDR3 contains 17 residues.

This clonotype was counted a few times. CDR3 sequence (DNA): TGTGCCAGCAGCTTAGGAGGCAGGGGCTACGAGCAGTACTTC. It is translated as CASSLGGRGYEQYF. This chain uses TRBV11-1 with TRBJ2-7; D possibly corresponds to TRBD1 (6 bases). CDR1 is SGHAT, CDR2 FQDESV, per germline (reference sequence). Trimming stripped 1 base from V and 3 bases from J, with 10 bases between. The CDR3 spans 14 residues.

There are many counts of this clonotype. V usage is TRBV7-8 and J usage is TRBJ2-1; TRBD2 agrees at 10 bases. CDR1 SGHVS and CDR2 FQNEAQ come from the germline V gene. The CDR3 contains 19 residues. With 0 bases clipped from V and 4 bases from J, the junction kept 12 bases outside the gene matches. The CDR3 here is CASSLARLAGEGIYNEQFF. The CDR3 DNA follows: TGTGCCAGCAGCTTAGCGCGTCTAGCGGGAGAGGGGATATACAATGAGCAGTTCTTC. The whole variable domain, remainder taken from reference TRBV7-8 and TRBJ2-1, is GAGVSQSPRYKVAKRGQDVALRCDPISGHVSLFWYQQALGQGPEFLTYFQNEAQLDKSGLPSDRFFAERPEGSVSTLKIQRTQQEDSAVYLCASSLARLAGEGIYNEQFFGPGTRLTVL.

Comment on this clonotype: Given a much more abundant clone one base away, this may be a read error. The J gene is TRBJ2-1, the V gene TRBV24-1, with no clear D. Germline CDR1 KGHDR, CDR2 SFDVKD. This CDR3 comprises 14 residues. CDR3: CDTSDPSSYNEQFF. Here the CDR3 DNA reads TGTGACACCAGTGACCCAAGCTCCTACAATGAGCAGTTCTTC.

The rearrangement links TRBV28 to TRBJ1-5, with 9 bases matching TRBD1. Unmatched junction bases numbered 14, after V lost 6 bases and J lost 5 bases. CDR3 length: 17 amino acids. Per germline, CDR1 MDHEN and CDR2 SYDVKM. The CDR3 coding sequence is TGTGCCAGCAGCTTAGGCGTCGGACAGGGGCGGTATCAGCCCCAGCATTTT. Protein sequence: CASSLGVGQGRYQPQHF.

Many counts were recorded for this clonotype. The chain recombines TRBV4-1 with TRBJ1-5; TRBD1 agrees at 7 bases. Per germline, CDR1 MGHRA and CDR2 YSYEKL. V was clipped by 5 bases and J by 2 bases; unmatched bases: 6. This CDR3 is built from 15 residues. The CDR3 loop is CASSSRQGGNQPQHF. Written as DNA, the CDR3 is TGCGCCAGCAGCAGCCGACAGGGCGGCAATCAGCCCCAGCATTTT.